The following is a T cell receptor (beta chain) sequence with its context. The antigen is not known. Clones were sequenced by immunoSEQ multiplex PCR, and TCRdb holds only the in-frame ones, with some missing. The data hold over 2,000,000 clones, with 80% to 95% observed a single time. These data are taken from a study of shared clonotypes between healthy human individuals. Whole-study findings and limits: Naive CD4 clonotypes were shared across several donors at about 5.3%. The genetic and exposure-history diversity represented was limited by few donors. Among non-shared clonotypes, generation probabilities were lower than among those shared by all four donors.

Naive CD8 cells comprised CD45RO-negative, CCR7-positively selected cells, excluding terminally differentiated effector memory CD45RA+ cells. Only Caucasian adults living in Nashville, Tennessee made up the donor group. The TCR originated in a man aged 18 to 30 in good health. Some clones in this sample may be carry-over from other donors' samples. Sequencing input: naive CD8+ T cells from PBMCs.

CDR3 sequence reads: CASSGGGEREQYF. CDR3 bases: TGTGCCAGCAGTGGGGGAGGGGAGCGGGAGCAGTACTTC. The V and J genes are TRBV2 and TRBJ2-7, with TRBD2 matching over 7 bases. The ends lost 4 bases at V and 7 bases at J; junction bases unmatched: 7. The CDR3 sequence is 13 residues long. Germline CDR1 is SNHLY and CDR2 is FYNNEI.